The 8 T cell receptor beta chains in this list originate from one sample, sequenced in a study of Ad26.COV2.S vaccination and SARS-CoV-2 variants. Repertoires were generated with immunoSEQ multiplex PCR, while TCRdb's copy carries only in-frame clones and drops some. The repertoire includes more than 150,000 clones, approximately 90% of them detected once, and over 4.5% sits in the top ten. Here the sequenced sample was peripheral blood, taken after recovery from COVID-19. Every receptor here comes from a human donor who had recovered from COVID-19.

This clone was detected only once. The chain joins TRBV30 to TRBJ1-4, with D maybe TRBD1 (5 bases). Germline lookup yields CDR1 GTSNPN and CDR2 SVGIG (reference sequence). Between the trimmed V and J ends, which lost 5 bases and 5 bases, there was a span of 12 bases. This CDR3 contains 13 residues. CDR3 protein: CAWGDGINEKLFF. For the CDR3, the DNA is TGTGCCTGGGGGGACGGAATAAATGAAAAACTGTTTTTT. The full variable domain, completed using reference TRBV30 and TRBJ1-4, is SQTIHQWPATLVQPVGSPLSLECTVEGTSNPNLYWYRQAAGRGLQLLFYSVGIGQISSEVPQNLSASRPQDRQFILSSKKLLLSDSGFYLCAWGDGINEKLFFGSGTQLSVL.

V is TRBV7-2 and J is TRBJ2-5; TRBD2 is a possible D gene (6 bases). Trimming left V 3 bases short and J 4 bases short, with 12 bases between. The CDR3 has 14 amino acids. Germline V CDR1 and CDR2: SGHTA, FQGNSA. The CDR3 protein is CASSFLLGGETQYF. The CDR3 DNA reads as TGTGCCAGCAGCTTCCTTCTCGGGGGAGAGACCCAGTACTTC.

This sequence joins TRBV18 and TRBJ1-2, with TRBD1 matching over 10 bases. Germline lookup yields CDR1 KGHSH and CDR2 LQKENI. CDR3 length: 14 residues. V gave up 5 bases and J gave up 8 bases; unmatched junction bases: 8. This chain's CDR3 is CASSSGQGSQGYTF. CDR3 nucleotides: TGTGCCAGCTCATCGGGACAGGGGTCCCAAGGCTACACCTTC. Looking up the rest from reference TRBV18 and TRBJ1-2 gives the full variable domain: NAGVMQNPRHLVRRRGQEARLRCSPMKGHSHVYWYRQLPEEGLKFMVYLQKENIIDESGMPKERFSAEFPKEGPSILRIQQVVRGDSAAYFCASSSGQGSQGYTFGSGTRLTVV.

V usage is TRBV19 and J usage is TRBJ1-4; D might be TRBD1 (5 bases). Germline V lookup: CDR1 LNHDA, CDR2 SQIVND (reference sequence). The CDR3 extends over 13 amino acids. The V end was cut by 0 bases, the J end by 7 bases, with 6 bases between. The CDR3 protein is CASSIEGAEKLFF. CDR3 in DNA: TGTGCCAGTAGTATAGAAGGGGCTGAAAAACTGTTTTTT.

The chain uses TRBV18 and TRBJ1-5; TRBD1 matches 8 bases. Germline assignment: CDR1 KGHSH and CDR2 LQKENI. V was clipped by 3 bases and J by 3 bases; unmatched bases: 4. CDR3 size: 15 residues. The CDR3 DNA reads TGTGCCAGCTCACCGCGGACAGGGAACAATCAGCCCCAGCATTTT. It codes for CASSPRTGNNQPQHF.

The chain combines TRBV9 with TRBJ2-1; D may match TRBD1 or TRBD2 (6 bases each). Per the germline V gene, CDR1 is SGDLS and CDR2 is YYNGEE. CDR3 size: 15 residues. V was cut by 0 bases and J by 7 bases, with 14 bases left in between. The CDR3 loop is CASSVDSGGGNEQFF. The CDR3 region has the DNA TGTGCCAGCAGCGTAGATAGCGGAGGGGGTAATGAGCAGTTCTTC.

This rearrangement joins TRBV11-3 to TRBJ2-1; D tentatively reads TRBD1 or TRBD2 (6 bases each). The CDR3 has 16 residues. The V gene lost 2 bases and the J gene lost 9 bases, with 20 bases spanning the gap. Germline CDR1 and CDR2: SGHNT and YENEEA. DNA for the CDR3: TGTGCCAGCAGCTTAAGAGGCAGGGGAGGATCGAGTGAGCAGTTCTTC. It encodes CASSLRGRGGSSEQFF.

This sequence joins TRBV19 and TRBJ2-5, with 11 bases aligning to TRBD2. V shed 7 bases, J shed 1 base, and the junction held 5 bases outside the gene matches. Per germline, CDR1 LNHDA and CDR2 SQIVND (reference sequence). This CDR3 is built from 15 residues. This CDR3 reads CASTRLAGIQETQYF. The CDR3 region has the DNA TGTGCCAGTACCCGACTAGCGGGAATCCAAGAGACCCAGTACTTC.